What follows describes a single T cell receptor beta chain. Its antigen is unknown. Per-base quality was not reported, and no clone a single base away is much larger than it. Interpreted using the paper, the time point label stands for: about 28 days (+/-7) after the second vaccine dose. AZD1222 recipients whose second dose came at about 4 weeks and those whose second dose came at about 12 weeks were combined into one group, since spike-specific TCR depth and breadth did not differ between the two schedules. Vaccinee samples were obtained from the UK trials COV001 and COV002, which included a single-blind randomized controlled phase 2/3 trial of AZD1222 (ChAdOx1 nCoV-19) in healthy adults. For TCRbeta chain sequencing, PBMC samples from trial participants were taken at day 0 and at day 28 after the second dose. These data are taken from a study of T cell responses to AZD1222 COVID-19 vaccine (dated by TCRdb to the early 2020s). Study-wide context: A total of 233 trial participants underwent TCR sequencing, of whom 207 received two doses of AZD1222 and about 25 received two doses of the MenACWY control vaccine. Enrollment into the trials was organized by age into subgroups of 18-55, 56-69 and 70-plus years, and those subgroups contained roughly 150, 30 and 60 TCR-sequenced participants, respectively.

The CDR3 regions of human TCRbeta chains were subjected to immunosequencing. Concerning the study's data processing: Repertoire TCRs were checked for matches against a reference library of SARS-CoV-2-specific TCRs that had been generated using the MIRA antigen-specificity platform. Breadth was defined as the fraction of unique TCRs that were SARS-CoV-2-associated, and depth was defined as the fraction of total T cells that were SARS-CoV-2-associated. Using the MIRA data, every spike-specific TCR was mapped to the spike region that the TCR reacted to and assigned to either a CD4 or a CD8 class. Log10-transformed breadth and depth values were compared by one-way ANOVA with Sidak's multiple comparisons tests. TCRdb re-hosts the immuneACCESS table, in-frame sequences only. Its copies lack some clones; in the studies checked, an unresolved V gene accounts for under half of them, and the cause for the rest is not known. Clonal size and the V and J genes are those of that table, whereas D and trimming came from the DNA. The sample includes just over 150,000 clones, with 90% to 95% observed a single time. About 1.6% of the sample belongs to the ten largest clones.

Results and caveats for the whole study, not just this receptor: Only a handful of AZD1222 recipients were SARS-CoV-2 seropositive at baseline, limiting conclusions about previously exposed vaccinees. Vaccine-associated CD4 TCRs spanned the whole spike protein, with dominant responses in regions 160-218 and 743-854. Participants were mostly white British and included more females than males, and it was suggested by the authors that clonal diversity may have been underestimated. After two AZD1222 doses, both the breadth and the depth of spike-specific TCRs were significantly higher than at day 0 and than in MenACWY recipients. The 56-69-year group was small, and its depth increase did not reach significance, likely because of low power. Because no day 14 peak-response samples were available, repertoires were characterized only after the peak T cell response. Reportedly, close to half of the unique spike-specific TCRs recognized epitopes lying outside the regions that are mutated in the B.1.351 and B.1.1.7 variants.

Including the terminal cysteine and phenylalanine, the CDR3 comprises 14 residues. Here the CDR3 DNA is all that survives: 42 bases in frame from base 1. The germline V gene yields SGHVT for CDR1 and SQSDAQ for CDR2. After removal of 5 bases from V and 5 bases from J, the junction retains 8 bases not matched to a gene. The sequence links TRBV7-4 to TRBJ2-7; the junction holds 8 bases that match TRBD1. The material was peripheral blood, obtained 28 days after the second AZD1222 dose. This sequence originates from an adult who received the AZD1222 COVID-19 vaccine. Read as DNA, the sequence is TGTGCCAGCAGCATCTCGACAGGGGAGCACGAGCAGTACTTC. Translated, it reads CASSISTGEHEQYF. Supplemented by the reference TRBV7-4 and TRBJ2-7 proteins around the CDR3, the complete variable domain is GAGVSQSPRYKVAKRGRDVALRCDSISGHVTLYWYRQTLGQGSEVLTYSQSDAQRDKSGRPSGRFSAERPERSVSTLKIQRTEQGDSAVYLCASSISTGEHEQYFGPGTRLTVT.